This is a list of T cell receptor beta chains from one sample in a study of T cell responses to AZD1222 COVID-19 vaccine. The repertoire was sequenced with immunoSEQ multiplex PCR; TCRdb's copy has only in-frame clones and lacks some. The data hold about 130,000 clones, with roughly 91% observed a single time. Sequenced material: peripheral blood, taken 28 days after the second AZD1222 dose. The source is an adult who received the AZD1222 COVID-19 vaccine. CDR3s include the opening cysteine and the closing phenylalanine or tryptophan. Each record gives: D gene, clone size, J gene, V gene, CDR3 protein, CDR3 DNA. D genes are given only for firm matches. Clone size is given for some rows only: seen once, a few or many times, or a class if the clone is expanded.

>TRBD1|.|TRBJ2-1|TRBV9
CASSVSGTGSNEQFF
TGTGCCAGCAGCGTTTCCGGGACAGGGTCGAATGAGCAGTTCTTC
>.|once|TRBJ1-3|TRBV19
CASSIDLTGQNTIYF
TGTGCCAGTAGTATAGATCTCACAGGTCAAAACACCATATATTTT
>.|.|TRBJ1-5|TRBV4-1
CASSQDLTFYQPQHF
TGCGCCAGCAGCCAAGATCTGACTTTTTATCAGCCCCAGCATTTT
>.|.|TRBJ1-1|TRBV9
CASSVGVGTEAFF
TGTGCCAGCAGCGTAGGAGTAGGAACTGAAGCTTTCTTT
>.|once|TRBJ2-5|TRBV12-3/TRBV12-4
CASSLGSQETQYF
TGTGCCAGCAGTTTAGGCAGTCAAGAGACCCAGTACTTC
>.|.|TRBJ1-2|TRBV5-1
CASSLELGDGYTF
TGCGCCAGCAGCTTGGAGCTGGGGGATGGCTACACCTTC
>TRBD1|.|TRBJ2-1|TRBV2
CASSLTSGTGFPNEQFF
TGTGCCAGCAGCCTGACCTCCGGGACAGGGTTTCCTAATGAGCAGTTCTTC
>.|.|TRBJ1-2|TRBV7-9
CASSLRVQGDGYTF
TGTGCCAGCAGCTTACGAGTCCAGGGAGATGGCTACACCTTC
>.|.|TRBJ2-2|TRBV5-1
CASSLILNGELFF
TGCGCCAGCAGCTTGATCCTGAACGGGGAGCTGTTTTTT
>.|.|TRBJ1-1|TRBV28
CASSLGGGGTEAFF
TGTGCCAGCAGTTTGGGGGGAGGGGGCACTGAAGCTTTCTTT
>TRBD1|.|TRBJ1-4|TRBV19
CASTPGGYSEKLFF
TGTGCCAGTACTCCAGGGGGCTATAGTGAAAAACTGTTTTTT
>.|.|TRBJ1-1|TRBV27
CASSRKMQGAEAFF
TGTGCCAGCAGTCGAAAGATGCAGGGTGCTGAAGCTTTCTTT
>TRBD1|.|TRBJ1-4|TRBV6-4
CATRTGAGNEKLFF
TGTGCCACCCGGACAGGGGCCGGTAATGAAAAACTGTTTTTT
>.|.|TRBJ1-2|TRBV10-2
CASSESRYLYGYTF
TGCGCCAGCAGTGAGTCGAGGTATCTGTATGGCTACACCTTC
>TRBD1|.|TRBJ2-7|TRBV11-3
CASSFPGQGYEQYF
TGTGCCAGCAGCTTCCCGGGACAGGGTTACGAGCAGTACTTC
>.|.|TRBJ1-2|TRBV6-5
CASSYSKGDLYGYTF
TGTGCCAGCAGTTACTCGAAAGGGGACCTCTATGGCTACACCTTC
>TRBD1|.|TRBJ1-2|TRBV5-1
CASSYSRTGGEDGYTF
TGCGCCAGCAGCTACTCTCGGACAGGGGGAGAAGATGGCTACACCTTC
>.|.|TRBJ1-2|TRBV27
CASSLSFGGGLGYTF
TGTGCCAGCAGTTTATCGTTCGGGGGTGGTCTAGGCTACACCTTC
>.|.|TRBJ1-1|TRBV9
CASSPRTAVNTEAFF
TGTGCCAGCAGCCCCCGGACGGCGGTGAACACTGAAGCTTTCTTT
>.|.|TRBJ1-2|TRBV14
CASSQVYQGYGYTF
TGTGCCAGCAGCCAAGTATACCAGGGCTATGGCTACACCTTC
>TRBD1|once|TRBJ2-7|TRBV19
CASSDRTGGREQYF
TGTGCCAGTAGTGACAGGACAGGGGGCCGCGAGCAGTACTTC
>TRBD1|.|TRBJ2-1|TRBV20-1
CSASEGAHLYNEQFF
TGCAGTGCTAGTGAGGGGGCCCACCTCTACAATGAGCAGTTCTTC
>.|.|TRBJ1-2|TRBV9
CASSVDGVGYGYTF
TGTGCCAGCAGCGTAGATGGGGTCGGCTATGGCTACACCTTC
>TRBD1|.|TRBJ1-5|TRBV30
CAWSVLQGAGQPQHF
TGTGCCTGGAGTGTACTCCAGGGGGCCGGTCAGCCCCAGCATTTT
>TRBD1|.|TRBJ1-2|TRBV5-4
CASSFATGNGYTF
TGTGCCAGCAGTTTTGCGACAGGGAATGGCTACACCTTC
>.|.|TRBJ2-2|TRBV30
CAWTYWGRELFF
TGTGCCTGGACCTATTGGGGACGGGAGCTGTTTTTT
>.|.|TRBJ2-1|TRBV10-3
CAIGEGGQFYNEQFF
TGTGCCATCGGGGAGGGGGGACAGTTTTACAATGAGCAGTTCTTC
>.|.|TRBJ1-4|TRBV4-2
CASSHAVENEKLFF
TGTGCCAGCAGCCACGCCGTGGAGAATGAAAAACTGTTTTTT
>.|.|TRBJ1-5|TRBV7-2
CASSLLPFNQPQHF
TGTGCCAGCAGCTTACTACCGTTCAATCAGCCCCAGCATTTT
>TRBD2|.|TRBJ2-3|TRBV4-3
CASSPKQRTSLGTQYF
TGCGCCAGCAGTCCTAAACAACGGACTAGCCTAGGTACGCAGTATTTT
>.|.|TRBJ2-5|TRBV2
CASSEKWETQYF
TGTGCCAGCAGTGAAAAGTGGGAGACCCAGTACTTC
>TRBD2|.|TRBJ2-5|TRBV3-1/TRBV3-2
CASSLTGLAEETQYF
TGTGCCAGCAGCCTGACGGGACTAGCGGAAGAGACCCAGTACTTC
>.|.|TRBJ1-1|TRBV2
CASSDQGEGTEAFF
TGTGCCAGCAGTGACCAGGGAGAGGGCACTGAAGCTTTCTTT
>.|.|TRBJ2-7|TRBV30
CAWRIGMLREQYF
TGTGCCTGGAGAATAGGGATGCTACGCGAGCAGTACTTC
>TRBD2|.|TRBJ2-3|TRBV4-3
CASSPSGSGGALDTQYF
TGCGCCAGCAGCCCATCCGGGAGCGGGGGGGCCTTGGATACGCAGTATTTT
>.|.|TRBJ2-7|TRBV4-1
CASSQVSASGEQYF
TGCGCCAGCAGCCAAGTGAGTGCAAGTGGCGAGCAGTACTTC
>.|.|TRBJ1-4|TRBV27
CASSLSPNEKLFF
TGTGCCAGCAGTTTATCCCCAAATGAAAAACTGTTTTTT
>.|.|TRBJ1-5|TRBV4-2
CASSQDAYQPQHF
TGTGCCAGCAGCCAAGATGCGTATCAGCCCCAGCATTTT
>TRBD2|.|TRBJ2-5|TRBV6-6
CASRHLAGGVETQYF
TGTGCCAGCAGACACCTAGCGGGGGGTGTTGAGACCCAGTACTTC
>.|.|TRBJ1-2|TRBV4-1
CASRYIQGRPWGYTF
TGCGCCAGCCGATACATACAGGGCCGACCTTGGGGCTACACCTTC
>.|.|TRBJ1-3|TRBV5-1
CASSATGTASSGNTIYF
TGCGCCAGCAGCGCTACCGGGACTGCGAGCTCTGGAAACACCATATATTTT
>.|.|TRBJ1-2|TRBV2
CASLSQGAVGYTF
TGTGCCAGCTTGTCACAGGGTGCGGTCGGCTACACCTTC
>.|once|TRBJ1-2|TRBV19
CASSIWAGDGYTF
TGTGCCAGTAGTATTTGGGCAGGGGATGGCTACACCTTC
>.|once|TRBJ1-6|TRBV28
CASSPAGFNSPLHF
TGTGCCAGCAGCCCGGCCGGCTTTAATTCACCCCTCCACTTT
>.|.|TRBJ1-5|TRBV20-1
CSASALGGAGQPQHF
TGCAGTGCTAGTGCGTTAGGGGGGGCGGGTCAGCCCCAGCATTTT
>TRBD2|once|TRBJ2-1|TRBV7-8
CASSFLAGGTAFEQFF
TGTGCCAGCAGCTTTCTAGCGGGGGGCACCGCTTTTGAGCAGTTCTTC
>.|.|TRBJ2-3|TRBV11-3
CASSLGRGAWAPSTDTQYF
TGTGCCAGCAGCTTGGGTCGGGGGGCCTGGGCTCCTAGCACAGATACGCAGTATTTT
>TRBD1|.|TRBJ1-3|TRBV5-4
CASSPGQISGNTIYF
TGTGCCAGCAGCCCGGGACAGATCTCTGGAAACACCATATATTTT
>.|.|TRBJ1-3|TRBV13
CASSLTRVSGNTIYF
TGTGCCAGCAGCTTAACTAGGGTTTCTGGAAACACCATATATTTT
>TRBD1|.|TRBJ2-2|TRBV7-9
CASSTTGDKFRELFF
TGTGCCAGCAGCACGACAGGGGATAAATTCCGGGAGCTGTTTTTT
>TRBD2|.|TRBJ2-3|TRBV10-3
CAISESIFTGGSTDTQYF
TGTGCCATCAGTGAGTCGATATTTACGGGGGGGAGCACAGATACGCAGTATTTT
>.|.|TRBJ2-1|TRBV27
CASSLNRGDYNEQFF
TGTGCCAGCAGTTTAAATCGAGGGGACTACAATGAGCAGTTCTTC